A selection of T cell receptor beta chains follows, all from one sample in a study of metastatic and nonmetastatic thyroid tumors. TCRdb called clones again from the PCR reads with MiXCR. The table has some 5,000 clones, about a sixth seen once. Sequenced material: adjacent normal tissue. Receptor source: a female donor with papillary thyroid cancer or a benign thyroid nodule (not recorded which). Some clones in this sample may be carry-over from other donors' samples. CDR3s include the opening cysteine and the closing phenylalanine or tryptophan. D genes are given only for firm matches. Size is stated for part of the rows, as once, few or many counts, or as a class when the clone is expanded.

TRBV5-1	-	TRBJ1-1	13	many	CASSLRLADEAFF	TGCGCCAGCAGCTTGAGGCTGGCGGATGAAGCTTTCTTT
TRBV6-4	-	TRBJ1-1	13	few	CASSLDRNTEAFF	TGTGCCAGCAGCCTGGACAGGAACACTGAAGCTTTCTTT
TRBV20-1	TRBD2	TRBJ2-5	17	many	CSATTTSLAGGPETQYF	TGCAGTGCAACAACCACATCCTTAGCGGGGGGGCCAGAGACCCAGTACTTC
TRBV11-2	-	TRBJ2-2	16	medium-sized	CASSLSGGVLTGELFF	TGTGCCAGCAGCTTATCAGGCGGGGTTCTCACCGGGGAGCTGTTTTTT
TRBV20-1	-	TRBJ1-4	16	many	CSASPLGGSTNEKLFF	TGCAGTGCTAGCCCCCTGGGGGGCAGCACTAATGAAAAACTGTTTTTT
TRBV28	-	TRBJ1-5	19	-	CASSSSFGGRAFGNQPQHF	TGTGCCAGCAGTTCCAGTTTCGGCGGCAGGGCTTTTGGCAATCAGCCCCAGCATTTT
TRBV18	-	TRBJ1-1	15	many	CASSPRSGQNTEAFF	TGTGCCAGCTCCCCTAGATCTGGGCAGAACACTGAAGCTTTCTTT
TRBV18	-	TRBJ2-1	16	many	CASSPPRQTSYNEQFF	TGTGCCAGCTCACCACCCCGACAAACCTCCTACAATGAGCAGTTCTTC
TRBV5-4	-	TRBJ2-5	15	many	CASSSGTDHGETQYF	TGTGCCAGCAGCTCCGGGACCGACCATGGGGAGACCCAGTACTTC
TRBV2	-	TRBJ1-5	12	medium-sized	CASSGVGQPQHF	TGTGCCAGCAGTGGTGTGGGTCAGCCCCAGCATTTT
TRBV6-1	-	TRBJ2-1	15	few	CASSEAKVGGNVAFF	TGTGCCAGCAGTGAAGCCAAAGTAGGGGGAAATGTTGCGTTCTTC
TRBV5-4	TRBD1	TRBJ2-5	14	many	CASSLEQGTLAQYF	TGTGCCAGCAGCTTGGAACAGGGGACCCTGGCCCAGTACTTC
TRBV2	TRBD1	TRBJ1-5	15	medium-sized	CASSERPQGDQPQHF	TGTGCCAGCAGTGAACGGCCCCAGGGGGATCAGCCCCAGCATTTT
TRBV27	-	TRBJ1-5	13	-	CASSLQGDQPHHF	TGTGCCAGCAGTCTACAGGGTGATCAGCCCCATCATTTT
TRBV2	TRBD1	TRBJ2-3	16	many	CASRRPGQGLPDTQYF	TGTGCCAGCCGGCGGCCGGGACAGGGGCTTCCAGATACGCAGTATTTT
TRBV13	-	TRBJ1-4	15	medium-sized	CASSFSPSFGEKLFF	TGTGCCAGCAGCTTCAGTCCCAGTTTTGGGGAAAAACTGTTTTTT
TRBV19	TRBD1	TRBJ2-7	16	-	CASSRQGQGAGYEQYF	TGTGCCAGTAGTCGTCAGGGACAGGGCGCCGGGTACGAGCAGTACTTC
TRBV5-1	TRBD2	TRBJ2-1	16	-	CACIPWSGGAYNEQFF	TGCGCCTGCATCCCTTGGAGCGGGGGGGCCTACAATGAGCAGTTCTTC
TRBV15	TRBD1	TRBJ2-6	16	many	CATPTGPTGGANVLTF	TGTGCCACCCCGACAGGGCCTACGGGGGGGGCCAACGTCCTGACTTTC
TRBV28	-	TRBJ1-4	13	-	CASSMTSSEKLFF	TGTGCCAGCAGTATGACAAGTTCCGAAAAACTGTTTTTT
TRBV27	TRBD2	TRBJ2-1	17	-	CASSPRVLANSYNEQFF	TGTGCCAGCAGTCCCAGGGTACTAGCGAACTCCTACAATGAGCAGTTCTTC
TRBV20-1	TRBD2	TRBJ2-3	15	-	CSARLAGEATDTQYF	TGCAGTGCTAGACTAGCGGGAGAGGCCACAGATACGCAGTATTTT
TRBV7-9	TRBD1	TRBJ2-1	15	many	CASSDGTGSYNEQFF	TGTGCCAGCAGCGATGGGACAGGATCCTACAATGAGCAGTTCTTC
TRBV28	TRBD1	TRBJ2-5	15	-	CASSFPYRGDETQYF	TGTGCCAGCAGTTTTCCATACAGGGGGGATGAGACCCAGTACTTC
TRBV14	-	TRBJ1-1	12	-	CASSRVNTEAFF	TGTGCCAGCAGTAGGGTTAATACTGAAGCTTTCTTT
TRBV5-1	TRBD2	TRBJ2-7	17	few	CASSRFIIAGGNNEQYF	TGCGCCAGCAGCCGGTTTATTATAGCGGGGGGCAACAACGAGCAGTACTTC
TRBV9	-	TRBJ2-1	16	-	CASSVGGGPLTDEQFF	TGTGCCAGCAGCGTAGGAGGGGGGCCCCTTACAGATGAGCAGTTCTTC